These T cell receptor beta chains were read from a single sample in a study of T cell responses to AZD1222 COVID-19 vaccine. Clones were read by immunoSEQ multiplex PCR, and TCRdb kept only the in-frame ones, dropping some. The table shows about 100,000 clones, with around 87% occurring only once. Sequences were derived from peripheral blood, sampled 28 days after the second AZD1222 dose. The receptor source for this set is an adult who received the AZD1222 COVID-19 vaccine. CDR3s include the opening cysteine and the closing phenylalanine or tryptophan. Fields, in order: V gene, J gene, CDR3 protein.

v_gene: TRBV24-1; j_gene: TRBJ2-2; CDR3aa: CATSDLTGDNGELFF
v_gene: TRBV5-1; j_gene: TRBJ2-3; CDR3aa: CASSLGWGPDTQYF
v_gene: TRBV27; j_gene: TRBJ1-1; CDR3aa: CASPAEGHNTEAFF
v_gene: TRBV18; j_gene: TRBJ2-5; CDR3aa: CASSPQGETQYF
v_gene: TRBV14; j_gene: TRBJ1-2; CDR3aa: CASSPRPAYGYTF
v_gene: TRBV27; j_gene: TRBJ2-2; CDR3aa: CAGGTGTSGDLDTGELFF
v_gene: TRBV5-6; j_gene: TRBJ2-1; CDR3aa: CASSLAGLEQFF
v_gene: TRBV4-2; j_gene: TRBJ2-1; CDR3aa: CASSQDLDVSYNEQFF
v_gene: TRBV19; j_gene: TRBJ2-3; CDR3aa: CAKEGTSGSCTDTQYF
v_gene: TRBV5-1; j_gene: TRBJ1-1; CDR3aa: CASSQTGGEAFF
v_gene: TRBV5-1; j_gene: TRBJ1-5; CDR3aa: CASSLVAGLNQPQHF
v_gene: TRBV30; j_gene: TRBJ1-2; CDR3aa: CAWSVEGRRGYGYTF
v_gene: TRBV5-1; j_gene: TRBJ2-5; CDR3aa: CASSLRQASEETQYF
v_gene: TRBV5-4; j_gene: TRBJ2-2; CDR3aa: CASNTGGAAGELFF
v_gene: TRBV29-1; j_gene: TRBJ1-1; CDR3aa: CSVGRTEAFF
v_gene: TRBV5-4; j_gene: TRBJ2-2; CDR3aa: CASSQQTYGLAGTTGELFF
v_gene: TRBV6-5; j_gene: TRBJ2-1; CDR3aa: CASSSTYARNEQFF
v_gene: TRBV7-8; j_gene: TRBJ1-5; CDR3aa: CASSLSRGRSNQPQHF
v_gene: TRBV5-1; j_gene: TRBJ2-1; CDR3aa: CASSHGLAGGTYNEQFF
v_gene: TRBV27; j_gene: TRBJ1-1; CDR3aa: CASSSQGMNTEAFF
v_gene: TRBV11-2; j_gene: TRBJ2-2; CDR3aa: CASSPGTINTGELFF
v_gene: TRBV7-8; j_gene: TRBJ2-7; CDR3aa: CASSWTGGYEQYF
v_gene: TRBV5-4; j_gene: TRBJ2-2; CDR3aa: CASSLSGVAGELFF
v_gene: TRBV4-2; j_gene: TRBJ2-7; CDR3aa: CASSQPGQYEQYF
v_gene: TRBV5-1; j_gene: TRBJ2-7; CDR3aa: CASSLGGGYEQYF
v_gene: TRBV30; j_gene: TRBJ2-1; CDR3aa: CASKLPPGQGSSYNEQFF
v_gene: TRBV5-1; j_gene: TRBJ2-5; CDR3aa: CASSIGQQAETQYF
v_gene: TRBV5-4; j_gene: TRBJ1-2; CDR3aa: CASSEDPAGYGYTF
v_gene: TRBV12-3/TRBV12-4; j_gene: TRBJ1-3; CDR3aa: CASLDLFGNTIYF
v_gene: TRBV7-9; j_gene: TRBJ1-2; CDR3aa: CASSETQGIGGYTF
v_gene: TRBV29-1; j_gene: TRBJ2-7; CDR3aa: CSVAGLEAEQYF
v_gene: TRBV28; j_gene: TRBJ2-3; CDR3aa: CASRVPRPTDTQYF
v_gene: TRBV7-2; j_gene: TRBJ2-5; CDR3aa: CASSFGGGETQYF
v_gene: TRBV6-5; j_gene: TRBJ1-1; CDR3aa: CASIRGQGNPLGAFF
v_gene: TRBV5-1; j_gene: TRBJ1-6; CDR3aa: CASSLEAGDSPLHF
v_gene: TRBV19; j_gene: TRBJ2-1; CDR3aa: CASSTSGSSAYNEQFF
v_gene: TRBV5-1; j_gene: TRBJ2-5; CDR3aa: CASSFRGQETQYF
v_gene: TRBV5-1; j_gene: TRBJ1-5; CDR3aa: CASSPTGINQPQHF
v_gene: TRBV30; j_gene: TRBJ1-1; CDR3aa: CAWSGYLPGANTEAFF
v_gene: TRBV9; j_gene: TRBJ2-5; CDR3aa: CASSVAGGGETQYF
v_gene: TRBV4-3; j_gene: TRBJ2-3; CDR3aa: CASSHATSGGQDTQYF
v_gene: TRBV3-1/TRBV3-2; j_gene: TRBJ2-6; CDR3aa: CASSQVGFGANVLTF
v_gene: TRBV28; j_gene: TRBJ1-5; CDR3aa: CASKWRGPNSNQPQHF
v_gene: TRBV6-5; j_gene: TRBJ2-5; CDR3aa: CASSSPSRQGAETQYF
v_gene: TRBV7-3; j_gene: TRBJ1-2; CDR3aa: CASSPGRGGGYTF
v_gene: TRBV5-6; j_gene: TRBJ2-7; CDR3aa: CASSLSQGHSYEQYF
v_gene: TRBV7-6; j_gene: TRBJ1-1; CDR3aa: CASSPRTGRRITEAFF